This T cell receptor beta chain is drawn from a study of cytomegalovirus exposure and HLA in healthy donors. Everyone who donated was a healthy bone marrow donor. The V end was cut by 3 bases, the J end by 2 bases, with 11 bases between. Germline V CDR1 and CDR2: MDHEN, SYDVKM. This CDR3 is 15 amino acids long. PCR was performed using 60 Vbeta and 13 Jbeta primers. TCRdb's copy holds only in-frame clones and misses some; the assay was immunoSEQ multiplex PCR. The sample holds 95,000 to 110,000 clones. Input material: PBMCs. The source of this sequence is a man aged 40-50 years in good health and CMV-seronegative. This chain joins TRBV28 and TRBJ1-5; tentative D call: TRBD1 (5 bases). The CDR3 DNA follows: TGTGCCAGCAGTTTCGGGGGGTATGGCAATCAGCCCCAGCATTTT. It specifies CASSFGGYGNQPQHF.